Following are 21 T cell receptor beta chains from one sample sequenced in a study of blood T cell repertoires in COVID-19. This table comes from immunoSEQ multiplex PCR, and its TCRdb copy is limited to in-frame clones, with some not included. Found here are approximately 250,000 clones, approximately 86% of them singletons; the top ten hold about an eighth. Sequencing was performed on peripheral blood. These receptors all stem from a woman aged 70-85 years with COVID-19, enrolled during active disease.

This chain joins TRBV14 and TRBJ2-3; a weak D match, TRBD2 (6 bases). V lost 4 bases to trimming and J lost 0 bases, with 8 bases between them. Germline V gene data show CDR1 as SGHDN and CDR2 as FVKESK. The CDR3 is made up of 14 amino acids. CDR3: CASSPGSSTDTQYF. The DNA for the CDR3 is TGTGCCAGCAGCCCCGGGAGTAGCACAGATACGCAGTATTTT.

The chain recombines TRBV6-5 with TRBJ2-5; the match to TRBD1 covers 9 bases. The V segment lost 2 bases and the J segment 5 bases; nucleotides outside the gene matches: 9. The CDR3 is 16 residues long. CDR1 is MNHEY and CDR2 is SVGAGI in the germline V gene. The CDR3 coding sequence is TGTGCCAGCAGTTACCGCGGGACAGGGTCTACGGAGACCCAGTACTTC. This gives the protein CASSYRGTGSTETQYF.

The rearrangement links TRBV2 to TRBJ2-5; 7 bases map to TRBD2. The germline V gene encodes CDR1 SNHLY and CDR2 FYNNEI. V was pared by 10 bases and J by 1 base, with 12 bases of the junction left unmatched. There are 15 residues in the CDR3. The CDR3 region is CATLGQRGFQETQYF. In DNA form, the CDR3 reads TGTGCCACCTTGGGCCAGCGGGGTTTCCAAGAGACCCAGTACTTC.

The chain links TRBV28 to TRBJ2-5; tentative D call: TRBD1 (5 bases). CDR3 length equals 15 residues. The germline V gene encodes CDR1 MDHEN and CDR2 SYDVKM. The germline V and J ends were trimmed by 6 bases and 2 bases, with 16 bases remaining between them. This CDR3 is CASSLQGLRQETQYF. In DNA, the CDR3 is TGTGCCAGCAGCCTTCAGGGCTTGAGGCAAGAGACCCAGTACTTC.

This chain uses TRBV4-3 with TRBJ1-1, with D tentatively TRBD1 (6 bases). Germline V gives CDR1 LGHNA, CDR2 YSLEER. V lost 3 bases, J lost 2 bases, and 13 bases lay in between. The CDR3 is 15 residues long. Written as DNA, the CDR3 is TGCGCCAGCAGCCAGGGGGGGCGGGAAAACACTGAAGCTTTCTTT. Translation: CASSQGGRENTEAFF.

The rearrangement links TRBV24-1 to TRBJ2-1; 7 bases match TRBD1. The CDR3 has 14 residues. Germline V gene data show CDR1 as KGHDR and CDR2 as SFDVKD. The junction had 6 bases not matched to a gene; V was cut back by 7 bases and J by 4 bases. CDR3 protein: CATSQGVHYNEQFF. The CDR3 DNA reads as TGTGCCACCAGCCAGGGGGTCCATTACAATGAGCAGTTCTTC.

In nucleotides, the CDR3 is TGTGCCAGCAGCTCCGGGACTAGCGCTGAGACCCAGTACTTC. Its protein product is CASSSGTSAETQYF. The chain carries TRBV7-7 and TRBJ2-5; TRBD2 aligns across 10 bases. Germline V gene lookup returns CDR1 SSHAT and CDR2 FNYEAQ (reference sequence). The junction had 4 bases not matched to a gene; V was cut back by 4 bases and J by 5 bases. This CDR3 has 14 amino acids. The variable domain in full, with the rest retrieved from reference TRBV7-7 and TRBJ2-5, is GAGVSQSPRYKVTKRGQDVTLRCDPISSHATLYWYQQALGQGPEFLTYFNYEAQPDKSGLPSDRFSAERPEGSISTLTIQRTEQRDSAMYRCASSSGTSAETQYFGPGTRLLVL.

The V call is TRBV19, the J call TRBJ1-5, with D hard to call. CDR1 LNHDA and CDR2 SQIVND come from the germline V gene (reference sequence). V lost 3 bases and J 0 bases, leaving 9 bases between the germline ends. The CDR3 is 15 residues long. Here the CDR3 DNA reads TGTGCCAGTAGTATGGGCTCTTATAGCAATCAGCCCCAGCATTTT. Its translation is CASSMGSYSNQPQHF. The full variable domain, completed using reference TRBV19 and TRBJ1-5, is DGGITQSPKYLFRKEGQNVTLSCEQNLNHDAMYWYRQDPGQGLRLIYYSQIVNDFQKGDIAEGYSVSREKKESFPLTVTSAQKNPTAFYLCASSMGSYSNQPQHFGDGTRLSIL.

The chain uses TRBV12-3 or TRBV12-4 and TRBJ1-2; D unclear. V lost 7 bases to trimming and J lost 8 bases, with 11 bases between them. This CDR3 is 11 amino acids long. The CDR3 region is CASTLGGGYTF. The CDR3 DNA reads TGTGCCAGCACCCTTGGAGGCGGCTACACCTTC.

The table lists this clone with many counts. The CDR3 DNA reads TGTGCCAGCAGCGGGACTAGCGGGGGGGAGTACTACGAGCAGTACTTC. Its translation: CASSGTSGGEYYEQYF. The genes are TRBV9 and TRBJ2-7; 15 bases agree with TRBD2. There are 16 residues in the CDR3. Germline values: CDR1 SGDLS, CDR2 YYNGEE. The V segment lost 3 bases and the J segment 3 bases; nucleotides outside the gene matches: 4.

The rearrangement joins TRBV10-2 to TRBJ1-1, with TRBD1 matching 10 bases. This CDR3 has 13 residues. The J segment lost 4 bases and the V segment lost 8 bases, leaving 4 bases of the junction unmatched. Germline V gene lookup returns CDR1 WSHSY and CDR2 SAAADI. The CDR3 nucleotides read TGCGCCAGCGCGACAGGGGGCCTCACTGAAGCTTTCTTT. This codes for CASATGGLTEAFF.

CDR3 residues: CASSESRRMNTEAFF. CDR3 DNA: TGTGCCAGCAGTGAAAGTCGGCGGATGAACACTGAAGCTTTCTTT. The chain links TRBV6-1 to TRBJ1-1, with D hard to call. CDR3 length equals 15 residues. The germline CDR1 and CDR2 sequences are MNHNS and SASEGT. Trimming took 2 bases from V and 0 from J, leaving 10 bases between them.

CDR3 coding DNA: TGTGCCAGCAGCTTGGCCGGGACTAGCGGGGCCTCCCAAGAGACCCAGTACTTC. It translates to CASSLAGTSGASQETQYF. V gene TRBV5-8 combines with J gene TRBJ2-5, with 13 bases lining up with TRBD2. The CDR3 consists of 18 residues. The J segment lost 1 base and the V segment lost 0 bases, leaving 6 bases of the junction unmatched. In germline, CDR1 is SGHTS, CDR2 YDEGEE.

For the CDR3, the DNA is TGTGCCAGCAGCTCAGACAGGAAAGAGCAGTTCTTC. Translating gives CASSSDRKEQFF. The chain recombines TRBV7-2 with TRBJ2-1, with D perhaps matching TRBD1 (6 bases). Trimming stripped 4 bases from V and 10 bases from J, with 11 bases between. Germline V lookup: CDR1 SGHTA, CDR2 FQGNSA. This CDR3 has 12 residues. Using reference TRBV7-2 and TRBJ2-1 for the parts outside the CDR3, the full variable domain is GAGVSQSPSNKVTEKGKDVELRCDPISGHTALYWYRQSLGQGLEFLIYFQGNSAPDKSGLPSDRFSAERTGGSVSTLTIQRTQQEDSAVYLCASSSDRKEQFFGPGTRLTVL.

This clone is a singleton in its sample. The chain is built from TRBV30 and TRBJ2-7, with 8 positions matching TRBD2. The V gene's germline CDR1 is GTSNPN and CDR2 SVGIG (reference sequence). J gave up 2 bases and V 1 base, and 1 base lay outside the gene matches. The CDR3 loop spans 13 amino acids. The chain's CDR3 is CAWSAGGAYEQYF. The CDR3 DNA reads TGTGCCTGGAGTGCCGGGGGGGCCTACGAGCAGTACTTC.

This clone was seen more than once but under ten times. In DNA form, the CDR3 reads TGCACCCCTCCGTACGAGCAGTACTTC. Its translation is CTPPYEQYF. The chain uses TRBV20-1 and TRBJ2-7; D unresolved. Germline CDR1 reads DFQATT; CDR2 reads SNEGSKA (reference sequence). This CDR3 has 9 amino acids.

This clone was counted at least ten times. The rearrangement links TRBV2 to TRBJ1-5; TRBD1 matches at 7 bases. V lost 1 base to trimming and J lost 6 bases; unmatched junction nucleotides: 6. Germline V gene sequence: CDR1 SNHLY, CDR2 FYNNEI. The CDR3 runs to 15 residues. This CDR3 reads CASSEGEGGSQPQHF. The CDR3 DNA follows: TGTGCCAGCAGTGAAGGGGAAGGGGGCAGTCAGCCCCAGCATTTT.

The genes are TRBV28 and TRBJ2-7; D might be TRBD2 (6 bases). CDR1 MDHEN and CDR2 SYDVKM come from the germline V gene. This CDR3 region has 15 residues. Trimming took off 5 bases at V and 5 bases at J, with 19 bases between the two ends. CDR3 loop: CASSRGEVGSDEQYF. The CDR3 nucleotides are TGTGCCAGCAGTCGCGGGGAGGTGGGTTCGGACGAGCAGTACTTC.

This CDR3 reads CASSELMTGKKDTEAFF. The CDR3, as DNA: TGTGCCAGCAGTGAGCTAATGACAGGGAAGAAGGACACTGAAGCTTTCTTT. The chain has TRBV6-1 and TRBJ1-1, with 7 nucleotides matching TRBD1. V was clipped by 3 bases and J by 3 bases; unmatched bases: 13. The germline gives CDR1 MNHNS, CDR2 SASEGT. The CDR3 consists of 17 residues.

This clone showed up just a few times. The chain uses TRBV6-5 and TRBJ1-1, with a possible D match to TRBD1 (6 bases). V was trimmed by 1 base and J by 4 bases, leaving 16 bases between them. CDR1 and CDR2 (germline): MNHEY, SVGAGI. CDR3 length: 16 amino acids. CDR3 protein: CASSYLGALGTTEAFF. Here the CDR3 DNA reads TGTGCCAGCAGTTACTTGGGGGCGCTGGGGACCACTGAAGCTTTCTTT.

The chain uses TRBV19 and TRBJ2-1; unclear D gene. CDR1 and CDR2 from the germline V gene are LNHDA and SQIVND (reference sequence). Trimming removed 6 bases from V and 0 bases from J, with 21 bases in between. The CDR3 totals 18 residues. CDR3 residues: CASSSLLTRMSSYNEQFF. DNA for the CDR3: TGTGCCAGTAGCTCATTACTAACCCGGATGAGCTCCTACAATGAGCAGTTCTTC.